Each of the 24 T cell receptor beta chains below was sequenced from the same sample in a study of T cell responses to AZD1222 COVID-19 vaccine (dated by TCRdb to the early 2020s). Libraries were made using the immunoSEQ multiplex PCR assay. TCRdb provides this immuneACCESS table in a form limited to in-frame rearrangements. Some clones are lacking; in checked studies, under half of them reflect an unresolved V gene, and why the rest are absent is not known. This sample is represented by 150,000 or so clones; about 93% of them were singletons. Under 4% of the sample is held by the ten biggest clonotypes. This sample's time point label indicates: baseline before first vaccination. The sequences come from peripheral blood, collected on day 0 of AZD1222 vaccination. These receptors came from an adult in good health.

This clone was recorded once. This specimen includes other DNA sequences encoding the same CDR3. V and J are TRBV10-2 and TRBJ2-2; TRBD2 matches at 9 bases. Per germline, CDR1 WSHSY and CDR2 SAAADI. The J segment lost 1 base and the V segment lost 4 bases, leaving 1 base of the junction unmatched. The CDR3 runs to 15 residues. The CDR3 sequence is CASSVTSGNTGELFF. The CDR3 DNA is TGCGCCAGCAGTGTGACTAGCGGGAACACCGGGGAGCTGTTTTTT.

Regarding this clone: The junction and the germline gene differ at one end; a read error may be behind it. CDR3 sequence: CASSPISHNEQFF. CDR3 DNA: TGTGCCAGCAGCCCTATCTCCCACAATGAGCAGTTCTTC. This sequence joins TRBV12-3 or TRBV12-4 and TRBJ2-1; D unclear. This CDR3 comprises 13 residues.

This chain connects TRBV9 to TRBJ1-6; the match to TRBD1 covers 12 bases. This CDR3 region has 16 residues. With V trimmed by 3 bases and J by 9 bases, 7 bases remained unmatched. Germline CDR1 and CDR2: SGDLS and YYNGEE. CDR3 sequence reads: CASSARDRGPSSPLHF. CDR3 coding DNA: TGTGCCAGCAGCGCCAGGGACAGGGGGCCTAGTTCACCCCTCCACTTT. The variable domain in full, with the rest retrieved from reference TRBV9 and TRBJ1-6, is DSGVTQTPKHLITATGQRVTLRCSPRSGDLSVYWYQQSLDQGLQFLIQYYNGEERAKGNILERFSAQQFPDLHSELNLSSLELGDSALYFCASSARDRGPSSPLHFGNGTRLTVT.

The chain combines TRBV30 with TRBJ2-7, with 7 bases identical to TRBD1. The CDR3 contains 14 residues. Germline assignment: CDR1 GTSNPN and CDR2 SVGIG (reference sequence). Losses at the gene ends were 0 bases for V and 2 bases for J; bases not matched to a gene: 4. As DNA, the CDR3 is TGTGCCTGGAGTGTACCGGGACAGACCTACGAGCAGTACTTC. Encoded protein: CAWSVPGQTYEQYF.

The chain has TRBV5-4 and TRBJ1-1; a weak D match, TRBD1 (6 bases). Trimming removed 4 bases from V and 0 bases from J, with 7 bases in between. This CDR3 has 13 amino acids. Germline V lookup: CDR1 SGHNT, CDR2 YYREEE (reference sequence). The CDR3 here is CASSRTVNTEAFF. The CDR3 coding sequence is TGTGCCAGCAGCCGGACAGTGAACACTGAAGCTTTCTTT.

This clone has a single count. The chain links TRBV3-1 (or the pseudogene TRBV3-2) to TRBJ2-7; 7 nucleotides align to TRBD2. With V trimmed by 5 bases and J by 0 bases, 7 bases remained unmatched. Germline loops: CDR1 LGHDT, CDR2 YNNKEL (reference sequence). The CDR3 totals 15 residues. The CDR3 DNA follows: TGTGCCAGCAGCACCTTTGGCGGGAGCTCCTACGAGCAGTACTTC. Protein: CASSTFGGSSYEQYF.

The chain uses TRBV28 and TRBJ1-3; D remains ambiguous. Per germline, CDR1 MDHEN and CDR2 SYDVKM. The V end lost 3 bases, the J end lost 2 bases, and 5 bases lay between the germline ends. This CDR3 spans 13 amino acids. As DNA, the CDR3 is TGTGCCAGCAGTTTCCTTGCTGGAAACACCATATATTTT. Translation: CASSFLAGNTIYF.

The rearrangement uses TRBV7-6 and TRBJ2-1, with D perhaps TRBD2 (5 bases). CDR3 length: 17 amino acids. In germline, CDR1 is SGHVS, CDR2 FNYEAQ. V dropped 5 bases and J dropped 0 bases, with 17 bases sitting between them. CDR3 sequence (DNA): TGTGCCAGCAGCCACTGGCGGGCAAAGTCCTCCTACAATGAGCAGTTCTTC. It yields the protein CASSHWRAKSSYNEQFF.

CDR3 region: CASSLRDSSYNEQFF. The CDR3 DNA follows: TGCGCCAGCAGCCTCCGGGACAGCTCCTACAATGAGCAGTTCTTC. The chain uses TRBV5-1 and TRBJ2-1, with 7 bases aligning to TRBD1. CDR1 and CDR2 (germline): SGHRS, YFSETQ. The CDR3 is made up of 15 amino acids. V lost 4 bases and J lost 0; bases outside the gene matches: 4. Together with reference TRBV5-1 and TRBJ2-1, the CDR3 gives the full variable domain: KAGVTQTPRYLIKTRGQQVTLSCSPISGHRSVSWYQQTPGQGLQFLFEYFSETQRNKGNFPGRFSGRQFSNSRSEMNVSTLELGDSALYLCASSLRDSSYNEQFFGPGTRLTVL.

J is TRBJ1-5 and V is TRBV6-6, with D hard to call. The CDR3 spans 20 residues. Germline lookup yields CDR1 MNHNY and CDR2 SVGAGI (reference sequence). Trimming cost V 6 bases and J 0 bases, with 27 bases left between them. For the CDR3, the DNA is TGTGCCAGCAGCCTCCCCCCGCACCGACACCCGGTTTATAGCAATCAGCCCCAGCATTTT. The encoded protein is CASSLPPHRHPVYSNQPQHF.

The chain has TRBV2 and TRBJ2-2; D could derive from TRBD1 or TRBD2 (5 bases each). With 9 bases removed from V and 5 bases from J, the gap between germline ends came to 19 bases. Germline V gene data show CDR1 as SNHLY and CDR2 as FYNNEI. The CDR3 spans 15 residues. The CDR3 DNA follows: TGTGCCAGTCTAGCCGGGACCTTTGGGACCGGGGAGCTGTTTTTT. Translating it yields CASLAGTFGTGELFF.

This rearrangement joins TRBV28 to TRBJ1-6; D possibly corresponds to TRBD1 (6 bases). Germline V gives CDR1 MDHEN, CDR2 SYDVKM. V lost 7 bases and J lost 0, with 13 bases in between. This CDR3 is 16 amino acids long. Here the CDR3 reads CASMDSSSSYNSPLHF. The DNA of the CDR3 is TGTGCCAGCATGGACAGCAGCAGCTCCTATAATTCACCCCTCCACTTT.

CDR3 region: CASSSFGQANTEAFF. CDR3 bases: TGTGCCAGCAGCTCCTTCGGACAAGCGAACACTGAAGCTTTCTTT. The chain has TRBV6-5 and TRBJ1-1, with D perhaps matching TRBD1 (5 bases). Germline CDR1 reads MNHEY; CDR2 reads SVGAGI. The CDR3 has 15 residues. Trimming shortened V by 6 bases and J by 1 base, and 15 bases separated the two germline ends.

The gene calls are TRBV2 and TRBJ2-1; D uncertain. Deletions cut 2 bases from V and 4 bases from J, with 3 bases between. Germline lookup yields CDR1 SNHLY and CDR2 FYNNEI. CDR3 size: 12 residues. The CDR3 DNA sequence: TGTGCCAGCAGTGAACTATACAATGAGCAGTTCTTC. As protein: CASSELYNEQFF.

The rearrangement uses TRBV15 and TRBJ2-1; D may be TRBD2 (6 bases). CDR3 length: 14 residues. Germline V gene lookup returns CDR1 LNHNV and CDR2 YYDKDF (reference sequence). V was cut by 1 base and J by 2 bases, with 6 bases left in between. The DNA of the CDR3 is TGTGCCACCAGCAGAGGGGGGGCCTACAATGAGCAGTTCTTC. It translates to CATSRGGAYNEQFF.

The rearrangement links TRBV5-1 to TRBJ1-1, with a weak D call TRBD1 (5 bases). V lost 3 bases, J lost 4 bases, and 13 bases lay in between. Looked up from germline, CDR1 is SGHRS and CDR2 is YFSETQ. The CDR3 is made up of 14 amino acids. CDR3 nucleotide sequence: TGCGCCAGCAGCTGGGGGGACGGGGTCACTGAAGCTTTCTTT. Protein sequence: CASSWGDGVTEAFF.

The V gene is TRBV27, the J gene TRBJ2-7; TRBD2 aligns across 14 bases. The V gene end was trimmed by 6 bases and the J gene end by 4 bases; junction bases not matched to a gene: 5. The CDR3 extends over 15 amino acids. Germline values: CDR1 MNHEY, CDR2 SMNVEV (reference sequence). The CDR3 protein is CASRPGLAGVYEQYF. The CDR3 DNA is TGTGCCAGCAGACCGGGACTAGCGGGAGTTTACGAGCAGTACTTC.

CDR3 loop: CASSQGGRLYEQYF. As DNA, the CDR3 is TGTGCCAGCAGCCAAGGGGGCAGACTCTACGAGCAGTACTTC. The chain recombines TRBV14 with TRBJ2-7; D is perhaps TRBD1 (5 bases). V was shortened by 1 base and J by 3 bases, with 10 bases between the two germline ends. The CDR3 totals 14 residues. Germline CDR1 reads SGHDN; CDR2 reads FVKESK.

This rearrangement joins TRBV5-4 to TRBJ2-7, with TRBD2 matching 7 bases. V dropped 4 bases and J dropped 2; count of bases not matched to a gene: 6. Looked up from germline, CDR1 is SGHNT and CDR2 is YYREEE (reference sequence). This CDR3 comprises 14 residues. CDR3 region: CASSHPGGAYEQYF. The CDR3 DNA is TGTGCCAGCAGCCACCCGGGGGGAGCCTACGAGCAGTACTTC.

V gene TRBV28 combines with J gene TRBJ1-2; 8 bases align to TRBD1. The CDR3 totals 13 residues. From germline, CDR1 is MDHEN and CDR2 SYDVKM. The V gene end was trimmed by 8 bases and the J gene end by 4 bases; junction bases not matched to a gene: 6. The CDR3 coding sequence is TGTGCCAGCGGAAGACAGGGGACCTATGGCTACACCTTC. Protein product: CASGRQGTYGYTF.

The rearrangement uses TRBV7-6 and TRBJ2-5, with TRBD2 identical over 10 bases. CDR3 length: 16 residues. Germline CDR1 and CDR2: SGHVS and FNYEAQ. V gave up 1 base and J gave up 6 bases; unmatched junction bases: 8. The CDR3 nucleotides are TGTGCCAGCAGCTTAGAGGTAGCGGGGGGTCAAAAGACCCAGTACTTC. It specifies CASSLEVAGGQKTQYF.

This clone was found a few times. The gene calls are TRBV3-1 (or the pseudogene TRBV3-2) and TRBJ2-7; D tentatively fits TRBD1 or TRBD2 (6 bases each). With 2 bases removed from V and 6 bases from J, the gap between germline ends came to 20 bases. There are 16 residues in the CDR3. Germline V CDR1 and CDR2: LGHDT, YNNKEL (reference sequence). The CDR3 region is CASSQPRRGTRREQYF. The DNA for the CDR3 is TGTGCCAGCAGCCAACCTCGACGGGGGACACGGCGCGAGCAGTACTTC.

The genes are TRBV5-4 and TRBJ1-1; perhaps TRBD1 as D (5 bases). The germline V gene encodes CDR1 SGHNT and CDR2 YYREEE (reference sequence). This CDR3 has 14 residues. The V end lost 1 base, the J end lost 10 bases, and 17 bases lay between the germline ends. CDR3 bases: TGTGCCAGCAGCTTGAGCGGACATTCTGAGGGAGCTTTCTTT. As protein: CASSLSGHSEGAFF. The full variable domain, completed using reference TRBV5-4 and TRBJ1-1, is ETGVTQSPTHLIKTRGQQVTLRCSSQSGHNTVSWYQQALGQGPQFIFQYYREEENGRGNFPPRFSGLQFPNYSSELNVNALELDDSALYLCASSLSGHSEGAFFGQGTRLTVV.

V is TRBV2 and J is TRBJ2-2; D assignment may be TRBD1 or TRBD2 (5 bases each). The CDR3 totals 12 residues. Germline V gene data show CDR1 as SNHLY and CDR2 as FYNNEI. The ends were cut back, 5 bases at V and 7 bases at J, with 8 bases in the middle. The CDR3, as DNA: TGTGCCAGCAGTCTGGGGGTCGGGGAGCTGTTTTTT. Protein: CASSLGVGELFF.